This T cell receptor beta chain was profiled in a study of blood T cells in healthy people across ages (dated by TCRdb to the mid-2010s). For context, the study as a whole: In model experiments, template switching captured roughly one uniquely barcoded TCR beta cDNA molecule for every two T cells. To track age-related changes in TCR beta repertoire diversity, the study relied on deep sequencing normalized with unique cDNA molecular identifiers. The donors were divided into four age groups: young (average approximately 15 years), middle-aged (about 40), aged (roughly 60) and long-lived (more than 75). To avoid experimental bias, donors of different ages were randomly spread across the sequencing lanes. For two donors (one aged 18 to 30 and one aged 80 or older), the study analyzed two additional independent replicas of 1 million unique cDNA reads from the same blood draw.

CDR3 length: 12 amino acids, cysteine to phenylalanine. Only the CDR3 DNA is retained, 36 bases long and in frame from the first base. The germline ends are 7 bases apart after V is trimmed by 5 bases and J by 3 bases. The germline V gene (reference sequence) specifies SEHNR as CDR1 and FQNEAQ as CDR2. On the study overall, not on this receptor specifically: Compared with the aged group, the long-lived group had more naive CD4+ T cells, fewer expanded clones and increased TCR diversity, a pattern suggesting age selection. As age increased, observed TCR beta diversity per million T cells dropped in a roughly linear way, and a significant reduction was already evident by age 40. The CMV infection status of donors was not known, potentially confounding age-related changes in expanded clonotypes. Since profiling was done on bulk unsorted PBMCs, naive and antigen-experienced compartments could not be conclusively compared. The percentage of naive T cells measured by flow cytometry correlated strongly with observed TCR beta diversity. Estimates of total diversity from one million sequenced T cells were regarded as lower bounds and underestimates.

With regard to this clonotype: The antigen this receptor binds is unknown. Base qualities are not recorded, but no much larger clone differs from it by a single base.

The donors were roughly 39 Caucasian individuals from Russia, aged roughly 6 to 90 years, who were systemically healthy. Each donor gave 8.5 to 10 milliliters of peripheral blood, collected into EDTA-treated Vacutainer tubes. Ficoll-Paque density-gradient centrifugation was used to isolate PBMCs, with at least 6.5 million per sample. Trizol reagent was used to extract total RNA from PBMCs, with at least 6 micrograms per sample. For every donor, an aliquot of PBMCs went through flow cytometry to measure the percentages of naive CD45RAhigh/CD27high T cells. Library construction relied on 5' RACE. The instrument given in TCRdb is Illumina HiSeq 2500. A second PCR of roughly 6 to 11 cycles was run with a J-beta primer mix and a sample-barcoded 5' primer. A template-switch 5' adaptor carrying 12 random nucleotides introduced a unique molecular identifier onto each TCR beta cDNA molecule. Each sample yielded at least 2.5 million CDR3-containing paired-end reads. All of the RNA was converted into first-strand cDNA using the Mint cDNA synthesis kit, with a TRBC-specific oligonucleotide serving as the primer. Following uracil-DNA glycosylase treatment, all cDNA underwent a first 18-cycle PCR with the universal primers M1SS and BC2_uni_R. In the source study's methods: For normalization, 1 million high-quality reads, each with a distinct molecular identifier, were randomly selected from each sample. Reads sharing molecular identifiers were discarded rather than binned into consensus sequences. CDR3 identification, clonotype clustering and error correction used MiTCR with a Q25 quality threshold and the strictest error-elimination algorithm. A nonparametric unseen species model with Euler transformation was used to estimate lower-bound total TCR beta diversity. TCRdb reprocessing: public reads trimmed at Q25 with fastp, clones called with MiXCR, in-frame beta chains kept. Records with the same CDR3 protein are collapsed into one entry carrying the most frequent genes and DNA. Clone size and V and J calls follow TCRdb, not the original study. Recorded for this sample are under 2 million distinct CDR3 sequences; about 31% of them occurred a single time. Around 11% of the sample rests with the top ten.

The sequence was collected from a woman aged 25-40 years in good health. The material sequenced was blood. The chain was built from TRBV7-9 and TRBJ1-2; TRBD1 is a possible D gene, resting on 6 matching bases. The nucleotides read TGTGCCAGCAGCCGACAGGACTATGGCTACACCTTC. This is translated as CASSRQDYGYTF.